This is a list of T cell receptor beta chains from one sample in a study of shared clonotypes between healthy human individuals. Generated by immunoSEQ multiplex PCR, the TCRdb table keeps only in-frame clones and is missing some. The sample consists of around 500,000 clones, about three quarters of them appearing once. Material: PBMCs. The receptors were sampled from a woman in her 40s in good health. Some clones in this sample may be carry-over from other donors' samples. CDR3s include the opening cysteine and the closing phenylalanine or tryptophan. A D gene is named only where the DNA matches it firmly. Not every row has a clone size; where given, it reads once, few, many or a size class.

CDR3 DNA	CDR3 protein	J gene	V gene	D gene	clone size
TGTGCCAGCAGCCCGAAGAGCAATGAGCAGTTCTTC	CASSPKSNEQFF	TRBJ2-1	TRBV13	.	.
TGTGCCAGCAGTTACTCGGGGCAGGGGGCTGATGAAGCTTTCTTT	CASSYSGQGADEAFF	TRBJ1-1	TRBV6-5	TRBD1	.
TGTGCCACCAGCAGAGACCACGCGTACCCCTCCGGCCGTCAGCCCCAGCATTTT	CATSRDHAYPSGRQPQHF	TRBJ1-5	TRBV15	.	few
TGTGCCTGGAGTACGCACTACGAGCAGTACTTC	CAWSTHYEQYF	TRBJ2-7	TRBV30	.	many
TGTGCCAGCAGCCAAGAAGAGACGGCGCACAATGAGCAGTTCTTC	CASSQEETAHNEQFF	TRBJ2-1	TRBV4-2	.	many
TGTGCCAGCTCACCACGGGCAGGGGGCGATGGCTACACCTTC	CASSPRAGGDGYTF	TRBJ1-2	TRBV18	TRBD1	once
TGTGCCAGCTCAATGAAGGGACTCAACGAGCAGTACTTC	CASSMKGLNEQYF	TRBJ2-7	TRBV18	.	.
TGTGCCAGCAGCTTAGGGGGACAGGGGAAACTTTGGAGCAATCAGCCCCAGCATTTT	CASSLGGQGKLWSNQPQHF	TRBJ1-5	TRBV7-9	TRBD1	.
TGCGCCAGCAGCAGAGGACTAGCGGGAGGGCAGATCGATGAGCAGTTCTTC	CASSRGLAGGQIDEQFF	TRBJ2-1	TRBV5-1	TRBD2	once
TGTGCCAGCAGCTTGTCCGGGACTAGCGGGAGGACGTACAATGAGCAGTTCTTC	CASSLSGTSGRTYNEQFF	TRBJ2-1	TRBV13	TRBD2	.
TGCGCCAGCAGAGTCGATGGGCAGGGATTTGGCTACACCTTC	CASRVDGQGFGYTF	TRBJ1-2	TRBV5-1	.	.
TGTGCCAGCAGCCCTAACCCAGGGTCGAACACCGGGGAGCTGTTTTTT	CASSPNPGSNTGELFF	TRBJ2-2	TRBV7-3	.	once
TGTGCCAGCATCCGAACAGAGACCTACGAGCAGTACTTC	CASIRTETYEQYF	TRBJ2-7	TRBV6-1	.	.
TGTGCCAGCAGCGTAGCGCTGGGATCTACTGGCTACACCTTC	CASSVALGSTGYTF	TRBJ1-2	TRBV9	.	.
TGTGCCAGCAGTTTACTAGCGGGAGAGGCTTACAATGAGCAGTTCTTC	CASSLLAGEAYNEQFF	TRBJ2-1	TRBV27	TRBD2	.